This is a list of T cell receptor beta chains from one sample in a study of CD8+ T cells in alopecia areata. The data were produced by immunoSEQ multiplex PCR, yet TCRdb's version contains in-frame clones alone and is incomplete. The data contain 200,000 to 250,000 clones, around two fifths of them singletons. The sample was CD4+ T cells sorted from blood, taken at approximately week 34, from a patient treated with tofacitinib. The receptors here all came from a human donor with alopecia areata. Both conserved end residues are part of each CDR3. A D gene is named only where the DNA matches it firmly. Clone sizes are given selectively: once, few, many, or a class where the clone is expanded.

clone_size: few
d_call: .
j_call: TRBJ2-1
v_call: TRBV5-4
cdr3_aa: CASSANNEQFF
cdr3_nt: TGTGCCAGCAGCGCGAACAATGAGCAGTTCTTC

clone_size: few
d_call: .
j_call: TRBJ1-1
v_call: TRBV7-9
cdr3_aa: CASSYGSGRKNTEAFF
cdr3_nt: TGTGCCAGCAGTTACGGGTCCGGCCGGAAGAACACTGAAGCTTTCTTT

clone_size: .
d_call: .
j_call: TRBJ2-3
v_call: TRBV15
cdr3_aa: CATSRRSGGTDTQYF
cdr3_nt: TGTGCCACCAGCAGAAGGTCAGGGGGGACAGATACGCAGTATTTT

clone_size: .
d_call: .
j_call: TRBJ1-1
v_call: TRBV29-1
cdr3_aa: CSVGEGAPPESAFF
cdr3_nt: TGCAGCGTTGGGGAGGGAGCCCCACCCGAGTCAGCTTTCTTT

clone_size: .
d_call: TRBD1
j_call: TRBJ2-2
v_call: TRBV11-1
cdr3_aa: CASSLQGAFNTGELFF
cdr3_nt: TGTGCCAGCAGCTTACAGGGGGCTTTCAACACCGGGGAGCTGTTTTTT

clone_size: few
d_call: .
j_call: TRBJ2-1
v_call: TRBV10-1
cdr3_aa: CASSETGKLAWYEQFF
cdr3_nt: TGCGCCAGCAGTGAGACCGGGAAACTCGCTTGGTATGAGCAGTTCTTC

clone_size: .
d_call: TRBD1
j_call: TRBJ2-2
v_call: TRBV6-5
cdr3_aa: CASSYRTGRHTGELFF
cdr3_nt: TGTGCCAGCAGTTACCGGACAGGGAGGCACACCGGGGAGCTGTTTTTT

clone_size: few
d_call: TRBD2
j_call: TRBJ2-1
v_call: TRBV7-9
cdr3_aa: CASSRIGTSQDEQFF
cdr3_nt: TGTGCCAGCAGCCGGATCGGGACTAGCCAGGATGAGCAGTTCTTC

clone_size: few
d_call: .
j_call: TRBJ1-4
v_call: TRBV7-9
cdr3_aa: CASIYSGREKLFF
cdr3_nt: TGTGCCAGCATCTACTCAGGGCGAGAAAAACTGTTTTTT

clone_size: .
d_call: .
j_call: TRBJ2-2
v_call: TRBV5-1
cdr3_aa: CASSFEVSSTGELFF
cdr3_nt: TGCGCCAGCAGCTTCGAGGTTTCGAGCACCGGGGAGCTGTTTTTT